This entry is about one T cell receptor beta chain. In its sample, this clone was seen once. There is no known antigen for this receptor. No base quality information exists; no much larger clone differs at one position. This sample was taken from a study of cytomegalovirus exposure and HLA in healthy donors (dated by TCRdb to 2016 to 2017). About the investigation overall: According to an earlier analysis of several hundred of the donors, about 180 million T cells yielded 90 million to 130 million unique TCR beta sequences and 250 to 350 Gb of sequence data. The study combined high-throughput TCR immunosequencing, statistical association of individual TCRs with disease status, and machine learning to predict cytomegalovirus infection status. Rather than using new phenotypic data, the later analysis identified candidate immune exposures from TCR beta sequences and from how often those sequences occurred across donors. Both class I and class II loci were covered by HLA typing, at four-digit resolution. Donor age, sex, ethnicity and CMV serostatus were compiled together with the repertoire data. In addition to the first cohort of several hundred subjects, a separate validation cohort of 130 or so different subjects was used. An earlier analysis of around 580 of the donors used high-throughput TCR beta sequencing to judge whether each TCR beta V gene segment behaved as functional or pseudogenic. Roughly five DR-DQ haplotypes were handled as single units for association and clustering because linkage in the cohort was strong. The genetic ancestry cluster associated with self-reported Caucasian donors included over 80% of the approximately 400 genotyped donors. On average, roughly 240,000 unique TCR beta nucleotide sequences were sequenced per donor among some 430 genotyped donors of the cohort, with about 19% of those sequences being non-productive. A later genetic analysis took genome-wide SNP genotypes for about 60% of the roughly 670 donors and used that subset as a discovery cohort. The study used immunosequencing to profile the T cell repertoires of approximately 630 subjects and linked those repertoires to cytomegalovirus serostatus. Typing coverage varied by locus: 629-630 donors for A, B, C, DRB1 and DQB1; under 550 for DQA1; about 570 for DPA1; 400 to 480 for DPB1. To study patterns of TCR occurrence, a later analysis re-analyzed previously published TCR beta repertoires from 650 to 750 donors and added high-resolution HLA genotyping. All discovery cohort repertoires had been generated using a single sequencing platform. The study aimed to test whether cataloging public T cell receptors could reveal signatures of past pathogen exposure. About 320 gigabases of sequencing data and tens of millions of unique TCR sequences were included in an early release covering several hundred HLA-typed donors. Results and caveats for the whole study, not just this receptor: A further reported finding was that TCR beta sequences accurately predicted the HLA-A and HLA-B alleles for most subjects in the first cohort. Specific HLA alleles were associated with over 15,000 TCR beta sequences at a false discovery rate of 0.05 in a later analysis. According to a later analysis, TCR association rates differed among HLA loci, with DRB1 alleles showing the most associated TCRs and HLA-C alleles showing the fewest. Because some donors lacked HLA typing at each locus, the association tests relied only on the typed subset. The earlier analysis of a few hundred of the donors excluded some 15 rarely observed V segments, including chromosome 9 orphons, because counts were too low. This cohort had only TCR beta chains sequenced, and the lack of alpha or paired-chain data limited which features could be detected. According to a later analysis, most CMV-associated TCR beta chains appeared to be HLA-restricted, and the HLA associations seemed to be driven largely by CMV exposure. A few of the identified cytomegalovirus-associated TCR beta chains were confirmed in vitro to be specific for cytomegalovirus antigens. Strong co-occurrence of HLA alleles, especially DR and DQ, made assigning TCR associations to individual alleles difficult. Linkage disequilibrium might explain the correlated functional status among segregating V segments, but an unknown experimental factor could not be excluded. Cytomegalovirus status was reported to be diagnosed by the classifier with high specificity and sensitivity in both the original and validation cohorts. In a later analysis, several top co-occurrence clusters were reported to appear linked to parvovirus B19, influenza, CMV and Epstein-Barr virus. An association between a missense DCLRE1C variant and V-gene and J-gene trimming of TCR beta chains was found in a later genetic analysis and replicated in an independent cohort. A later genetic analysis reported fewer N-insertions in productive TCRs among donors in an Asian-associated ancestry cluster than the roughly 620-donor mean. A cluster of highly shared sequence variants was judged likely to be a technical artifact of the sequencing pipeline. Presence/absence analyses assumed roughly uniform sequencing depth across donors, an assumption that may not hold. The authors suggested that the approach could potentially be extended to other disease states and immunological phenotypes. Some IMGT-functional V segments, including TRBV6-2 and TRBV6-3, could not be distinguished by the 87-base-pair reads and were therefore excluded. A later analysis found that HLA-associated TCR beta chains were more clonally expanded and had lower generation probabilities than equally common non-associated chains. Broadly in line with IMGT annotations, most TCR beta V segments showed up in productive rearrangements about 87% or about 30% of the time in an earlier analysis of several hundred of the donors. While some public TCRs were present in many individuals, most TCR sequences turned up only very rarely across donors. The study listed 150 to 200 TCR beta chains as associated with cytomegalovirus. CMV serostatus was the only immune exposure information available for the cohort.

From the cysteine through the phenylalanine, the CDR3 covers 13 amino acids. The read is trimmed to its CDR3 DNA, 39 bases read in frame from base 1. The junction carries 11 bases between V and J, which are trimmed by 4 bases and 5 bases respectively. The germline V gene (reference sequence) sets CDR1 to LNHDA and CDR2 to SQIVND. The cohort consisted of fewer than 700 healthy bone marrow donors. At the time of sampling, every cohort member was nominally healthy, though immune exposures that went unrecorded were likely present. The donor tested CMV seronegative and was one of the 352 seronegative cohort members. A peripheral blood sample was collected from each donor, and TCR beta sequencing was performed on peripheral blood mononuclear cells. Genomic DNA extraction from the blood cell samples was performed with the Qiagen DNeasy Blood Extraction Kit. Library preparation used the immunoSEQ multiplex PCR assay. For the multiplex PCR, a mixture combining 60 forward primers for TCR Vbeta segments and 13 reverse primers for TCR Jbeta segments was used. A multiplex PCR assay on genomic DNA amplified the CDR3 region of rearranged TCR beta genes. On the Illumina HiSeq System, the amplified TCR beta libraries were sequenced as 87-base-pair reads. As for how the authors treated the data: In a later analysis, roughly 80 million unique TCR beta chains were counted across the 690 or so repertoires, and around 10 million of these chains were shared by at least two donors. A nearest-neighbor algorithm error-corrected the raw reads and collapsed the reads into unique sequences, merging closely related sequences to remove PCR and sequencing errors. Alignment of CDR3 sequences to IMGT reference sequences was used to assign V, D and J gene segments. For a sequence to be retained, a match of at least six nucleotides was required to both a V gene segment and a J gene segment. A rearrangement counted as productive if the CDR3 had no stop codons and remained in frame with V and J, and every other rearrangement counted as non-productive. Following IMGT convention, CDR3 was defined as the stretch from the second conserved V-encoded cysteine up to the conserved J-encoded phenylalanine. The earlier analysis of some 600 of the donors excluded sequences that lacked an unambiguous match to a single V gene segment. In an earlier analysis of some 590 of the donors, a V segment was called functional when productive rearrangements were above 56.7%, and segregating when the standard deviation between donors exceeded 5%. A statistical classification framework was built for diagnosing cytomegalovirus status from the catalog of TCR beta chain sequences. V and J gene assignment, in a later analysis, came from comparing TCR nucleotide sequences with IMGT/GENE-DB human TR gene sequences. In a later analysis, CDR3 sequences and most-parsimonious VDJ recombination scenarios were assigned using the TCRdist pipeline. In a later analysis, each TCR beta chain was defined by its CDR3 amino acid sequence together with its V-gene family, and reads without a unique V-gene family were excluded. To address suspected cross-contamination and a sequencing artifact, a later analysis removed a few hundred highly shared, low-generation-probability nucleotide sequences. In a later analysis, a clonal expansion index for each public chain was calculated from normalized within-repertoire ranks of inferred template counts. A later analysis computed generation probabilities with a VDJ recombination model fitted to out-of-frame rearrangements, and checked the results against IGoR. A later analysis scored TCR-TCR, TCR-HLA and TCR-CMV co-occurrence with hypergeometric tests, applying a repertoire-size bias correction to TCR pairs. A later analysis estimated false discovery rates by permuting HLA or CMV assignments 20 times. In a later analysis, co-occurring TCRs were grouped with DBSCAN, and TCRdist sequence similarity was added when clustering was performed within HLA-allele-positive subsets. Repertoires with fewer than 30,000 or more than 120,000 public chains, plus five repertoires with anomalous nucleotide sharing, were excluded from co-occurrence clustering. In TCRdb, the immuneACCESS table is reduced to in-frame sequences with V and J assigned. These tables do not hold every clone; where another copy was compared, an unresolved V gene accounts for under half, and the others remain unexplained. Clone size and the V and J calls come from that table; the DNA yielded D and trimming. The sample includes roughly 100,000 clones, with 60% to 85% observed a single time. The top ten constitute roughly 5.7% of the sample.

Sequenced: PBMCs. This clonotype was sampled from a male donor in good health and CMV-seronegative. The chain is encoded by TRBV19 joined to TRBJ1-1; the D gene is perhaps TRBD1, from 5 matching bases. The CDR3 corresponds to CASSRGVGTEAFF. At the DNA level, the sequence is TGTGCCAGTAGTAGGGGGGTTGGAACTGAAGCTTTCTTT.